This T cell receptor (beta chain) is from a study of CD8+ T cells in alopecia areata. Study findings and constraints: For baseline CD8+ expansion, any link to response stays uncertain with one nonresponder. During tofacitinib treatment, many expanded lesional clones remained in scalp and blood. On tofacitinib, scalp clonality and expanded CD8+ clones among top 100 fell significantly.

After isolation, RNA underwent reverse transcription to generate cDNA as the sequencing template. Here immunoSEQ multiplex PCR was the method, and the copy in TCRdb shows in-frame clones only, minus some. The repertoire includes 150,000 to 200,000 clones, around 60% of them detected once, and about 1.3% sits in the top ten. Stated treatment: oral pan-JAK inhibitor, 5-10 mg twice daily. Turning to this clone: Its antigen is unidentified.

The CDR3 is 14 residues long. The germline V and J ends were trimmed by 5 bases and 4 bases, with 12 bases remaining between them. CDR1 SGHTA and CDR2 FQGNSA come from the germline V gene. This receptor was obtained from a human donor with alopecia areata. The chain is built from TRBV7-2 and TRBJ2-1; D might be TRBD2 (5 bases). The sequencing here drew on CD4+ T cells sorted from blood, taken around week 50, from a patient treated with tofacitinib. The CDR3 sequence: CASSPELGYNEQFF. For the CDR3, the DNA is TGTGCCAGCAGCCCAGAACTAGGTTACAATGAGCAGTTCTTC. Based on the CDR3 plus reference TRBV7-2 and TRBJ2-1, the full variable domain is GAGVSQSPSNKVTEKGKDVELRCDPISGHTALYWYRQSLGQGLEFLIYFQGNSAPDKSGLPSDRFSAERTGGSVSTLTIQRTQQEDSAVYLCASSPELGYNEQFFGPGTRLTVL.